This is a list of T cell receptor beta chains from one sample in a study of T cell repertoires in cytomegalovirus infection. TCRdb itself ran the reads through MiXCR, one entry per CDR3 protein. The sample carries around 130,000 distinct CDR3 sequences, about 10% recorded once. Sequenced: PBMCs. These receptors were taken from a human donor in good health (CMV status not recorded). Some clones in this sample may be carry-over from other donors' samples. Each CDR3 is given with its conserved first and last residue. A D gene is named only where the DNA matches it firmly. Part of the rows lack a size; the others show once, few, many or a class for expanded clones.

d_gene	abundance	v_gene	j_gene	CDR3aa	CDR3nt
-	many	TRBV2	TRBJ2-5	CASTPDRRVGSQETQYF	TGTGCCAGCACCCCCGACCGCAGGGTGGGAAGCCAAGAGACCCAGTACTTC
-	many	TRBV7-2	TRBJ1-3	CASSLGSYSGNTIYF	TGTGCCAGCAGCTTAGGGTCCTACTCTGGAAACACCATATATTTT
TRBD1	few	TRBV28	TRBJ1-4	CAIHSTGRAEKLFF	TGTGCCATTCACTCGACAGGGCGGGCTGAAAAACTGTTTTTT
-	many	TRBV7-2	TRBJ1-5	CASSLEISIGSNQPQHF	TGTGCCAGCAGCTTAGAAATCTCCATCGGGTCCAATCAGCCCCAGCATTTT
TRBD1	many	TRBV7-3	TRBJ2-3	CASSLSSQGARRDTQYF	TGTGCCAGCAGCTTAAGCTCGCAGGGGGCGCGGAGAGATACGCAGTATTTT
TRBD2	many	TRBV7-2	TRBJ2-3	CASSWGGGDSDTQYF	TGTGCCAGCAGCTGGGGCGGGGGGGATTCAGATACGCAGTATTTT
-	many	TRBV15	TRBJ1-1	CATSSKGGTEAFF	TGTGCCACCAGCAGTAAGGGGGGCACTGAAGCTTTCTTT
-	few	TRBV12-5	TRBJ1-1	CASGRPRGLKNTEAFF	TGTGCTAGTGGCCGACCCCGGGGACTCAAGAACACTGAAGCTTTCTTT
-	many	TRBV28	TRBJ1-1	CASSSFGTPYGTEAFF	TGTGCCAGCAGTTCCTTCGGGACACCCTACGGCACTGAAGCTTTCTTT
-	many	TRBV20-1	TRBJ1-1	CSATYLTGIPPEAFF	TGCAGTGCTACCTACTTGACAGGAATTCCGCCTGAAGCTTTCTTT
-	many	TRBV7-3	TRBJ2-3	CASSGPGTDTQYF	TGTGCCAGCTCTGGGCCTGGGACAGATACGCAGTATTTT
TRBD2	few	TRBV3-1	TRBJ2-5	CASSQAGLAGQETQYF	TGTGCCAGCAGCCAAGCTGGTCTAGCGGGGCAAGAGACCCAGTACTTC
-	few	TRBV27	TRBJ2-3	CASSYKGIDIRPQYF	TGTGCCAGCAGTTATAAGGGCATTGACATTCGCCCGCAGTATTTT
TRBD2	-	TRBV3-1	TRBJ2-3	CASSRRLAGDSSTDTQYF	TGTGCCAGCAGCCGAAGACTAGCGGGGGACTCAAGCACAGATACGCAGTATTTT
TRBD1	few	TRBV11-3	TRBJ1-2	CASSLRTGVISFYGYTF	TGTGCCAGCAGCTTACGGACAGGGGTCATTTCCTTCTATGGCTACACCTTC
-	-	TRBV5-4	TRBJ2-1	CASSWGGEHNEQFF	TGTGCCAGCAGCTGGGGCGGGGAGCACAATGAGCAGTTCTTC
-	-	TRBV6-5	TRBJ2-3	CASSRTPTDTQYF	TGTGCCAGCAGCCGGACCCCGACAGATACGCAGTATTTT
-	many	TRBV4-2	TRBJ2-7	CASSNWGYEQYF	TGTGCCAGCAGCAATTGGGGGTACGAGCAGTACTTC
-	many	TRBV10-3	TRBJ2-7	CAITQAGGGEQYF	TGTGCCATCACGCAGGCCGGAGGGGGAGAGCAGTACTTC
TRBD2	many	TRBV6-2/TRBV6-3	TRBJ2-1	CASRTSGGSYNEQFF	TGTGCCAGCAGAACTAGCGGGGGGTCCTACAATGAGCAGTTCTTC
-	many	TRBV20-1	TRBJ1-1	CSADRSTPEAFF	TGCAGCGCCGACAGGTCGACCCCTGAAGCTTTCTTT
-	many	TRBV19	TRBJ1-6	CASSIDHRSSYNSPLHF	TGTGCCAGTAGTATAGATCATCGGAGCTCCTATAATTCACCCCTCCACTTT
TRBD2	few	TRBV28	TRBJ2-3	CASTRPGTSVADTQYF	TGTGCCAGCACCCGACCCGGGACTAGCGTTGCAGATACGCAGTATTTT
TRBD2	many	TRBV12-5	TRBJ2-1	CASGPGLAGDNEQFF	TGTGCTAGTGGCCCCGGACTAGCGGGGGACAATGAGCAGTTCTTC
-	many	TRBV7-6	TRBJ2-1	CASSLAFNEQFF	TGTGCCAGCAGCCTAGCGTTCAATGAGCAGTTCTTC
TRBD2	few	TRBV20-1	TRBJ2-3	CSASRLAGGPTDTQYF	TGCAGTGCTTCTCGTTTAGCGGGGGGGCCGACAGATACGCAGTATTTT
-	many	TRBV14	TRBJ2-1	CASSPLMLGYNEQFF	TGTGCCAGCAGCCCGCTCATGCTCGGATACAATGAGCAGTTCTTC
TRBD1	few	TRBV5-6	TRBJ1-1	CASSYTGTVNTEAFF	TGTGCCAGCAGCTACACCGGGACAGTTAACACTGAAGCTTTCTTT
-	few	TRBV3-1	TRBJ1-1	CASSHRGLYTEAFF	TGTGCCAGCAGCCATAGGGGTCTGTACACTGAAGCTTTCTTT
-	few	TRBV19	TRBJ1-5	CASSMTWQANQPQHF	TGTGCCAGTAGTATGACGTGGCAGGCCAATCAGCCCCAGCATTTT
TRBD2	-	TRBV5-1	TRBJ2-1	CASSSSGGALSYNEQFF	TGCGCCAGCAGCTCTAGCGGGGGGGCCCTGTCCTACAATGAGCAGTTCTTC
-	many	TRBV28	TRBJ2-7	CASSLSPGAGVYEQYF	TGTGCCAGCAGTTTGAGTCCGGGCGCTGGGGTCTACGAGCAGTACTTC
-	-	TRBV5-1	TRBJ2-3	CASSFTEDTQYF	TGCGCCAGCAGCTTTACGGAAGATACGCAGTATTTT
TRBD1	many	TRBV12-3/TRBV12-4	TRBJ2-7	CASSLNTGGYEQYF	TGTGCCAGCAGTTTAAACACAGGGGGCTACGAGCAGTACTTC
TRBD1	many	TRBV12-3/TRBV12-4	TRBJ1-5	CASSLAAGTGRGNQPQHF	TGTGCCAGCAGTTTAGCGGCCGGGACAGGGCGCGGCAATCAGCCCCAGCATTTT
-	many	TRBV28	TRBJ1-3	CASSSITGNTIYF	TGTGCCAGCAGTTCGATAACTGGAAACACCATATATTTT
-	many	TRBV7-2	TRBJ2-1	CASSRPGSQSEQFF	TGTGCCAGCAGCCGTCCGGGGTCGCAGAGTGAGCAGTTCTTC
TRBD1	few	TRBV7-9	TRBJ1-1	CASSLRTGRITEAFF	TGTGCCAGCAGCTTAAGGACAGGCCGGATCACTGAAGCTTTCTTT
TRBD1	many	TRBV14	TRBJ2-5	CASSHVGTGVIETQYF	TGTGCCAGCAGCCATGTAGGGACAGGGGTGATTGAGACCCAGTACTTC
-	many	TRBV23-1	TRBJ2-5	CASSRGGPSQETQYF	TGCGCCAGCAGTAGGGGGGGCCCGTCTCAAGAGACCCAGTACTTC
TRBD2	many	TRBV7-2	TRBJ2-3	CASSSVTSGVQYF	TGTGCCAGCAGCTCTGTAACTAGCGGGGTGCAGTATTTT
-	many	TRBV6-2/TRBV6-3	TRBJ1-5	CASSYDSRQTYSNQPQHF	TGTGCCAGCAGTTACGACAGCCGACAGACCTATAGCAATCAGCCCCAGCATTTT
-	-	TRBV12-3/TRBV12-4	TRBJ2-5	CASSHLTGGPETQYF	TGTGCCAGCAGTCACTTAACCGGGGGGCCAGAGACCCAGTACTTC
-	-	TRBV30	TRBJ2-7	CAWSVPDSYEQYF	TGTGCCTGGAGTGTACCAGACTCCTACGAGCAGTACTTC
-	many	TRBV28	TRBJ1-5	CASSPRDKGFPQHF	TGTGCCAGCAGTCCCCGGGACAAGGGATTTCCCCAGCATTTT
TRBD1	few	TRBV14	TRBJ2-7	CASSQEQGAREQYF	TGTGCCAGCAGCCAAGAGCAGGGGGCGCGGGAGCAGTACTTC
-	few	TRBV10-3	TRBJ1-6	CAISEGSGSPLHF	TGTGCCATCAGTGAGGGGTCAGGTTCACCCCTCCACTTT
-	many	TRBV12-3/TRBV12-4	TRBJ2-5	CASSLGDKGTGETQYF	TGTGCCAGCAGTTTAGGGGATAAGGGTACCGGGGAGACCCAGTACTTC
-	many	TRBV2	TRBJ2-7	CASSEQGMNEQYF	TGTGCCAGCAGTGAACAGGGGATGAACGAGCAGTACTTC
-	-	TRBV6-6	TRBJ2-3	CASSQPRLEGWGPDTQYF	TGTGCCAGCAGTCAGCCACGTCTAGAGGGATGGGGGCCAGATACGCAGTATTTT
-	many	TRBV12-3/TRBV12-4	TRBJ1-5	CASSLAGGGQPQHF	TGTGCCAGCAGTTTAGCAGGGGGGGGACAGCCCCAGCATTTT
-	-	TRBV12-3/TRBV12-4	TRBJ2-1	CASGGTNEQFF	TGTGCCAGCGGGGGGACCAATGAGCAGTTCTTC
-	few	TRBV28	TRBJ1-2	CASSLRTANYGYTF	TGTGCCAGCAGTTTACGGACAGCTAACTATGGCTACACCTTC
-	many	TRBV12-3/TRBV12-4	TRBJ1-5	CASSFSGTPYSNQPQHF	TGTGCCAGCAGTTTCTCCGGGACACCTTATAGCAATCAGCCCCAGCATTTT
-	-	TRBV2	TRBJ1-2	CASSEGGYGYTF	TGTGCCAGCAGTGAGGGGGGATATGGCTACACCTTC